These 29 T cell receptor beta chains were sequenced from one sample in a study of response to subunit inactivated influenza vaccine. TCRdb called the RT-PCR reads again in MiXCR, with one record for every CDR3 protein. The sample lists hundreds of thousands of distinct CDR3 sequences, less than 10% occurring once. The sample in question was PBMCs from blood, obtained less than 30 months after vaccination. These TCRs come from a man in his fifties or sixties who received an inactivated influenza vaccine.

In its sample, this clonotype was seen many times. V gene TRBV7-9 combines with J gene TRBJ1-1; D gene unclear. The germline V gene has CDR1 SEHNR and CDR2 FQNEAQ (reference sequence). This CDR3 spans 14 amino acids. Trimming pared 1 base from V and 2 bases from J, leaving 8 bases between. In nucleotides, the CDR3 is TGTGCCAGCAGCTTAGAACCCGCCAACACTGAAGCTTTCTTT. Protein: CASSLEPANTEAFF. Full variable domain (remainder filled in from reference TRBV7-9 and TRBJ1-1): DTGVSQNPRHKITKRGQNVTFRCDPISEHNRLYWYRQTLGQGPEFLTYFQNEAQLEKSRLLSDRFSAERPKGSFSTLEIQRTEQGDSAMYLCASSLEPANTEAFFGQGTRLTVV.

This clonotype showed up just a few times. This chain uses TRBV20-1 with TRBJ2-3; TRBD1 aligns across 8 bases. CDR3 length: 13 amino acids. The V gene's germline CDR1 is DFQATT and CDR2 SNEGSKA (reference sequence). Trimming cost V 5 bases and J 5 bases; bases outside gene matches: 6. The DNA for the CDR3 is TGCAGTGCTCAGGACAGGGTGCAAGATACGCAGTATTTT. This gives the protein CSAQDRVQDTQYF.

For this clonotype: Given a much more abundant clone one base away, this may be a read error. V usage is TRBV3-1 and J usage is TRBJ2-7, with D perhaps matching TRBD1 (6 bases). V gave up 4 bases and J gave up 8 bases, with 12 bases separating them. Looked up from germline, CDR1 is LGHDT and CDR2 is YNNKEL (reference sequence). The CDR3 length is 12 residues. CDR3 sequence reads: CASSPRGGKQYF. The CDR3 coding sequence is TGTGCCAGCAGCCCCCGTGGGGGCAAGCAGTACTTC.

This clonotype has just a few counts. The CDR3 DNA reads TGCAGCGGTGGGCCCCAGGGAGTCACCGGGGAGCTGTTTTTT. Translating it yields CSGGPQGVTGELFF. The gene calls are TRBV29-1 and TRBJ2-2; D possibly matches TRBD1 or TRBD2 (5 bases each). The CDR3 consists of 14 residues. From germline, CDR1 is SQVTM and CDR2 ANQGSEA. Deletions cut 7 bases from V and 4 bases from J, with 16 bases between.

Here the CDR3 DNA reads TGTGCCAGCAGCTTAGTAGGAGGGGTGGATGAGCAGTTCTTC. This sequence encodes CASSLVGGVDEQFF. This sequence joins TRBV7-7 and TRBJ2-1, with a possible D match to TRBD2 (6 bases). The germline V and J ends were trimmed by 1 base and 8 bases, with 12 bases remaining between them. This CDR3 has 14 amino acids. Germline loops: CDR1 SSHAT, CDR2 FNYEAQ (reference sequence).

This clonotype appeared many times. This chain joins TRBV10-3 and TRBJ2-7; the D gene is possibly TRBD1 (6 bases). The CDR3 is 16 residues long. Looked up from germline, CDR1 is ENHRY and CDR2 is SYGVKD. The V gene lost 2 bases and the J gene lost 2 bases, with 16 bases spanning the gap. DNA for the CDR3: TGTGCCATCAGTGAGGGGACACCCACCAGGCCCTACGAGCAGTACTTC. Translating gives CAISEGTPTRPYEQYF.

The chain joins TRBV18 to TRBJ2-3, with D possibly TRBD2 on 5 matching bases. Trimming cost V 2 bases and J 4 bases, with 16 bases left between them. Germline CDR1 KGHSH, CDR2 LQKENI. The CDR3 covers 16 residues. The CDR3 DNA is TGTGCCAGCTCACCAGTCCCGGGGAAGGCGGCAGATACGCAGTATTTT. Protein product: CASSPVPGKAADTQYF. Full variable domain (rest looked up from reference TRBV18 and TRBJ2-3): NAGVMQNPRHLVRRRGQEARLRCSPMKGHSHVYWYRQLPEEGLKFMVYLQKENIIDESGMPKERFSAEFPKEGPSILRIQQVVRGDSAAYFCASSPVPGKAADTQYFGPGTRLTVL.

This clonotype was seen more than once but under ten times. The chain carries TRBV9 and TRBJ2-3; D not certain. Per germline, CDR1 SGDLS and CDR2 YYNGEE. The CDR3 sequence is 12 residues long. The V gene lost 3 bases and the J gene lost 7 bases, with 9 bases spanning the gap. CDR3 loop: CASSASFNTQYF. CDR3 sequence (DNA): TGTGCCAGCAGCGCGTCGTTTAATACGCAGTATTTT. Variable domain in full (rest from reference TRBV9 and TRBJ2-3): DSGVTQTPKHLITATGQRVTLRCSPRSGDLSVYWYQQSLDQGLQFLIQYYNGEERAKGNILERFSAQQFPDLHSELNLSSLELGDSALYFCASSASFNTQYFGPGTRLTVL.

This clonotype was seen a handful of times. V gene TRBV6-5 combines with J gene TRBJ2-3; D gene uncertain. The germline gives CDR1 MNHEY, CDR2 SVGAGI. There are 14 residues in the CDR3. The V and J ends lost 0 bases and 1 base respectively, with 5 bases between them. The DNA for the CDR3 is TGTGCCAGCAGTTACTCGTTGGGCACAGATACGCAGTATTTT. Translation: CASSYSLGTDTQYF.

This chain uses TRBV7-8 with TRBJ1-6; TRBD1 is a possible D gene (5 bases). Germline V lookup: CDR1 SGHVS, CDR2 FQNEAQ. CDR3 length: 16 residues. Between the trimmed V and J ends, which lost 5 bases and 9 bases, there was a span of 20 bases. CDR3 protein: CASSPEGGTTVSPLHF. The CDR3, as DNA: TGTGCCAGCAGCCCCGAGGGAGGGACCACGGTTTCACCCCTCCACTTT. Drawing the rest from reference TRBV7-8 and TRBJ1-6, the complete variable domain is GAGVSQSPRYKVAKRGQDVALRCDPISGHVSLFWYQQALGQGPEFLTYFQNEAQLDKSGLPSDRFFAERPEGSVSTLKIQRTQQEDSAVYLCASSPEGGTTVSPLHFGNGTRLTVT.

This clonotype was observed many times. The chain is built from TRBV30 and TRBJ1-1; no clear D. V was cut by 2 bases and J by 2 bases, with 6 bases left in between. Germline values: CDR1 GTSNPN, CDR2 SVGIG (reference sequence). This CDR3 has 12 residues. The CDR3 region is CAWSYSNTEAFF. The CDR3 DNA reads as TGTGCCTGGAGTTATAGTAACACTGAAGCTTTCTTT. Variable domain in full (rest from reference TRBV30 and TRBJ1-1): SQTIHQWPATLVQPVGSPLSLECTVEGTSNPNLYWYRQAAGRGLQLLFYSVGIGQISSEVPQNLSASRPQDRQFILSSKKLLLSDSGFYLCAWSYSNTEAFFGQGTRLTVV.

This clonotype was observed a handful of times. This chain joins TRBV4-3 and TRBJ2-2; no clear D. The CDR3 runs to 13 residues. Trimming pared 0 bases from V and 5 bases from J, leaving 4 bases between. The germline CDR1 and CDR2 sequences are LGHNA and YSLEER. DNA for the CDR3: TGCGCCAGCAGCCAAGATCCAACCGGGGAGCTGTTTTTT. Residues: CASSQDPTGELFF.

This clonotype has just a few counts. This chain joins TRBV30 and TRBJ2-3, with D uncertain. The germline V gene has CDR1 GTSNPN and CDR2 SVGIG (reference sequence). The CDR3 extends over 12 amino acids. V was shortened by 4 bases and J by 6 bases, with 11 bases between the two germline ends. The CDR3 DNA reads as TGTGCCTGGACGGCGGTATCTGATACGCAGTATTTT. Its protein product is CAWTAVSDTQYF.

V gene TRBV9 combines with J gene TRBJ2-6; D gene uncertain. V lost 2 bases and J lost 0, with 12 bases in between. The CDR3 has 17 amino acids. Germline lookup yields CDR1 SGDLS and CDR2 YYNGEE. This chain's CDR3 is CASSVHRLRSGANVLTF. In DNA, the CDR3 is TGTGCCAGCAGCGTCCACCGACTGCGCTCTGGGGCCAACGTCCTGACTTTC.

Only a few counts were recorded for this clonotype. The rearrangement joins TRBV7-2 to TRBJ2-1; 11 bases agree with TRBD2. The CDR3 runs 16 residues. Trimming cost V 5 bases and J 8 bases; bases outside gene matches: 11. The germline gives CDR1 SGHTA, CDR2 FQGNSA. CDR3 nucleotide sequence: TGTGCCAGCAGCCCGGATAGCGGGGGGGTTAGTTATGAGCAGTTCTTC. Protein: CASSPDSGGVSYEQFF.

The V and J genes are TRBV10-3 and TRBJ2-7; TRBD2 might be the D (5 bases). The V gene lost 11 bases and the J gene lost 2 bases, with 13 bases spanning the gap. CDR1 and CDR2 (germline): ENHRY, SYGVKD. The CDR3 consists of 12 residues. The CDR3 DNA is TGTGCCGTCTCGGACTCAGCCTACGAGCAGTACTTC. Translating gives CAVSDSAYEQYF.

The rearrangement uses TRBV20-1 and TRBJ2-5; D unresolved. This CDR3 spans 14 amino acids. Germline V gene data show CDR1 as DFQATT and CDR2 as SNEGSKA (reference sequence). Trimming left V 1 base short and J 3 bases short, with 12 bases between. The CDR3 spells CSARGLLLEETQYF. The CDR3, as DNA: TGCAGTGCTAGAGGCCTGCTTCTGGAAGAGACCCAGTACTTC.

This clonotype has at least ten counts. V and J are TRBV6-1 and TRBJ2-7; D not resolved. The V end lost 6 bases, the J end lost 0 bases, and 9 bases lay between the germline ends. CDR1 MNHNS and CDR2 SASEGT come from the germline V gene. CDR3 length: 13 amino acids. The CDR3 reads CASRRHISYEQYF. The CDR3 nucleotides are TGTGCCAGCAGGAGACATATCTCCTACGAGCAGTACTTC.

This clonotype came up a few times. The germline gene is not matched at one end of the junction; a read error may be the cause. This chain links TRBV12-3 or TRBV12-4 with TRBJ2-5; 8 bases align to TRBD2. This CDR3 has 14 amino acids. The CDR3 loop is CASSLAGLRETQYF. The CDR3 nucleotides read TGTGCCAGCAGTCTAGCGGGCCTCCGGGAGACCCAGTACTTC.

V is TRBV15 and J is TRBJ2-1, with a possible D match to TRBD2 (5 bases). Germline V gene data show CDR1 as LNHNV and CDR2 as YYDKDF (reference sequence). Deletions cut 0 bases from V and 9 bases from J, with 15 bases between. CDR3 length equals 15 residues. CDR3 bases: TGTGCCACCAGCAGAGAGACTACCGGTGGTGGTGAGCAGTTCTTC. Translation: CATSRETTGGGEQFF. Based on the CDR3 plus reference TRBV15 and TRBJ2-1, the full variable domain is DAMVIQNPRYQVTQFGKPVTLSCSQTLNHNVMYWYQQKSSQAPKLLFHYYDKDFNNEADTPDNFQSRRPNTSFCFLDIRSPGLGDTAMYLCATSRETTGGGEQFFGPGTRLTVL.

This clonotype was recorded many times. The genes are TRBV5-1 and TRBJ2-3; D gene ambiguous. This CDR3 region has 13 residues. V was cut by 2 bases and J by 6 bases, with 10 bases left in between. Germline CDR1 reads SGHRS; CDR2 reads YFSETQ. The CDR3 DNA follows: TGCGCCAGCAGCTTCCCTCAGGTGGATACGCAGTATTTT. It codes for CASSFPQVDTQYF.

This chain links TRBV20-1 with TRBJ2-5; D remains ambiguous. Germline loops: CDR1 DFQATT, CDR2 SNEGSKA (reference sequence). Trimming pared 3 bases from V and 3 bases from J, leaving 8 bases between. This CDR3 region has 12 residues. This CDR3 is CSASRQEETQYF. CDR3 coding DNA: TGCAGTGCTAGCAGGCAGGAAGAGACCCAGTACTTC.

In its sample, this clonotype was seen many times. The CDR3 spells CASSLAGAADTQYF. In DNA, the CDR3 is TGTGCCAGCAGTTTAGCAGGGGCGGCAGATACGCAGTATTTT. The rearrangement uses TRBV27 and TRBJ2-3; perhaps TRBD1 as D (6 bases). Looked up from germline, CDR1 is MNHEY and CDR2 is SMNVEV (reference sequence). This CDR3 spans 14 amino acids. Trimming stripped 2 bases from V and 4 bases from J, with 10 bases between.

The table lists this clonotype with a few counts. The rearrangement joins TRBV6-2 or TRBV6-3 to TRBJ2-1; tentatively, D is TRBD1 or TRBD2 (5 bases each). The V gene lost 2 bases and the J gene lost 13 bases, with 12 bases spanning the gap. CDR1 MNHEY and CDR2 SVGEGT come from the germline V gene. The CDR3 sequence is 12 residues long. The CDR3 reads CASSYRDVVQFF. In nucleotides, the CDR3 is TGTGCCAGCAGTTACAGGGACGTCGTCCAGTTCTTC.

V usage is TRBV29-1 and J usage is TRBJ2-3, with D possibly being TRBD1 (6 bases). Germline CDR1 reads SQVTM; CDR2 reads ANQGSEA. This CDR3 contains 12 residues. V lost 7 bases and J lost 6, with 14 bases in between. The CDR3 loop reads CSARQVSDTQYF. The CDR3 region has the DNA TGCAGCGCTAGACAGGTTTCGGATACGCAGTATTTT.

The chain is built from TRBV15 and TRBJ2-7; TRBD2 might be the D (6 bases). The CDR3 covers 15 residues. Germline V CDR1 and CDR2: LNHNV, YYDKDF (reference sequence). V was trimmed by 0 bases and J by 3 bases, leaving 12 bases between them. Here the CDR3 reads CATSRDRGSNYEQYF. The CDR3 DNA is TGTGCCACCAGCAGAGATCGGGGGAGTAACTACGAGCAGTACTTC.

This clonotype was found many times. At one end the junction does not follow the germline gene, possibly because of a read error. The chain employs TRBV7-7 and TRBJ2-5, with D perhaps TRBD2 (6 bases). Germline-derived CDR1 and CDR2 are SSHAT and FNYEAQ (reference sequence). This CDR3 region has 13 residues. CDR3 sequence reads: CASSLAAGQTQYF. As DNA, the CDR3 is TGTGCTAGCAGCTTAGCGGCCGGGCAGACCCAGTACTTC.

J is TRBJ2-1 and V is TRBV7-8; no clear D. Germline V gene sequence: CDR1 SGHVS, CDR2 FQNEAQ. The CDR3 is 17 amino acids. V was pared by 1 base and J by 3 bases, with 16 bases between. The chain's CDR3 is CASSLGSGSVLYNEQFF. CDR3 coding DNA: TGTGCCAGCAGCTTAGGTTCTGGCTCGGTCCTCTACAATGAGCAGTTCTTC.

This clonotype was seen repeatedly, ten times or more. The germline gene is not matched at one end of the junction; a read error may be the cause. The CDR3 DNA reads as TGCAGCGTTACAGTACACACAAATACGCAGTATTTT. Amino acids: CSVTVHTNTQYF. The rearrangement joins TRBV29-1 to TRBJ2-3; D not resolved. The CDR3 covers 12 residues. The germline V gene has CDR1 SQVTM and CDR2 ANQGSEA.